The 19 T cell receptor beta chains given below trace back to one sample, sequenced in a study of blood T cell repertoires in COVID-19. TCRdb's table, derived via immunoSEQ multiplex PCR, lists solely in-frame clones and lacks some. Found here are fewer than 40,000 clones, 65% to 90% of them singletons; the top ten hold around 8.6%. Source material: peripheral blood. The receptors originated from a man older than 75 with active COVID-19.

The chain is built from TRBV3-1 (or the pseudogene TRBV3-2) and TRBJ1-2; no reliable D call. CDR1 LGHDT and CDR2 YNNKEL come from the germline V gene (reference sequence). Trimming stripped 4 bases from V and 4 bases from J, with 13 bases between. The CDR3 has 14 residues. The CDR3 sequence is CASSPLRTSYGYTF. The CDR3 DNA is TGTGCCAGCAGCCCGCTCCGAACTTCCTATGGCTACACCTTC.

The chain is built from TRBV7-9 and TRBJ2-3; unclear D gene. V lost 3 bases to trimming and J lost 4 bases, with 5 bases between them. This CDR3 spans 12 amino acids. From germline, CDR1 is SEHNR and CDR2 FQNEAQ (reference sequence). The CDR3 DNA reads as TGTGCCAGCAGCTTTCTCTCAGATACGCAGTATTTT. Protein product: CASSFLSDTQYF.

The table lists this clone with a count of one. The CDR3 DNA follows: TGTGCCAGCAGCCTTGGACTAGCGGGGGTAGAGCAGTACTTC. It encodes CASSLGLAGVEQYF. The genes are TRBV14 and TRBJ2-7, with TRBD2 matching 13 bases. The germline gives CDR1 SGHDN, CDR2 FVKESK. J gave up 7 bases and V 4 bases, and 4 bases lay outside the gene matches. The CDR3 contains 14 residues.

This rearrangement joins TRBV6-5 to TRBJ1-2; possibly TRBD1 for D (5 bases). CDR1 is MNHEY, CDR2 SVGAGI, per germline. V lost 6 bases and J 5 bases, leaving 10 bases between the germline ends. CDR3 size: 12 residues. The CDR3 sequence: CASSQGFYGYTF. CDR3 nucleotides: TGTGCCAGCAGCCAGGGTTTTTATGGCTACACCTTC.

The chain uses TRBV6-2 or TRBV6-3 and TRBJ1-5; D is unresolved. The germline V and J ends were trimmed by 5 bases and 7 bases, with 12 bases remaining between them. The CDR3 length is 13 residues. Germline V CDR1 and CDR2: MNHEY, SVGEGT. The CDR3 DNA reads TGTGCCAGCAGTACAACCGAGGGACAGCCCCAGCATTTT. It encodes CASSTTEGQPQHF.

In this sample, this clone turned up a few times. The chain joins TRBV19 to TRBJ1-5; D is undetermined. From germline, CDR1 is LNHDA and CDR2 SQIVND (reference sequence). V was cut by 9 bases and J by 3 bases, with 21 bases left in between. This CDR3 has 16 residues. CDR3 DNA: TGTGCCAGAACCTTTCTTAGCCGCGGCCCCAATCAGCCCCAGCATTTT. Translated: CARTFLSRGPNQPQHF. Filled out from reference TRBV19 and TRBJ1-5, the complete variable domain reads DGGITQSPKYLFRKEGQNVTLSCEQNLNHDAMYWYRQDPGQGLRLIYYSQIVNDFQKGDIAEGYSVSREKKESFPLTVTSAQKNPTAFYLCARTFLSRGPNQPQHFGDGTRLSIL.

CDR3 DNA: TGTGCCAGCAGTGTAAACGGGGGGTCCAGAGAGACCCAGTACTTC. Translation: CASSVNGGSRETQYF. The rearrangement links TRBV2 to TRBJ2-5; 7 bases agree with TRBD2. CDR3 length: 15 amino acids. The ends lost 4 bases at V and 4 bases at J; junction bases unmatched: 9. CDR1 SNHLY and CDR2 FYNNEI come from the germline V gene.

The rearrangement links TRBV19 to TRBJ2-2; 16 positions agree with TRBD2. The germline V gene has CDR1 LNHDA and CDR2 SQIVND (reference sequence). This CDR3 spans 22 amino acids. Germline trimming cut 0 bases from V and 7 bases from J; bases unmatched to any gene: 17. CDR3 residues: CASSIDLLGTSGGAVSVGELFF. The DNA of the CDR3 is TGTGCCAGTAGTATAGATCTTTTAGGGACTAGCGGGGGGGCAGTATCGGTCGGGGAGCTGTTTTTT.

V and J are TRBV3-1 (or the pseudogene TRBV3-2) and TRBJ2-1, with TRBD2 matching 9 bases. The trim removed 7 bases at V and 7 bases at J, leaving 5 bases unmatched. This CDR3 has 13 amino acids. Germline CDR1 LGHDT, CDR2 YNNKEL (reference sequence). The CDR3, as DNA: TGTGCCAGCACCCTAGCGGGGTTAAATGAGCAGTTCTTC. Protein sequence: CASTLAGLNEQFF.

The V gene is TRBV23-1, the J gene TRBJ1-2; D is unresolved. TRBV23-1 belongs to the ORF category, with a function that is uncertain. The CDR3 spans 11 residues. Between the trimmed V and J ends, which lost 9 bases and 4 bases, there was a span of 9 bases. Here the CDR3 reads CASVRVYGYTF. The CDR3 DNA reads TGCGCCAGTGTTCGGGTCTATGGCTACACCTTC.

V is TRBV28 and J is TRBJ1-2; D call uncertain. The CDR3 runs 14 residues. Between the trimmed V and J ends, which lost 8 bases and 6 bases, there was a span of 19 bases. Germline V CDR1 and CDR2: MDHEN, SYDVKM. CDR3 protein: CASQDLRADNGYTF. The CDR3 DNA sequence: TGTGCCAGCCAGGATTTGCGGGCAGATAATGGCTACACCTTC.

The V call is TRBV19, the J call TRBJ1-1; the D gene is possibly TRBD1 (6 bases). Germline V lookup: CDR1 LNHDA, CDR2 SQIVND (reference sequence). There are 19 residues in the CDR3. V was clipped by 9 bases and J by 1 base, with 30 bases between them. The CDR3: CARIYHGEGGAQGNTEAFF. The CDR3 DNA reads TGTGCCAGAATTTACCACGGGGAAGGGGGGGCCCAGGGGAACACTGAAGCTTTCTTT.

This chain connects TRBV6-5 to TRBJ2-5, with 7 bases lining up with TRBD1. Trimming removed 5 bases from V and 5 bases from J; junction bases left unmatched: 11. Germline CDR1 and CDR2: MNHEY and SVGAGI. The CDR3 has 15 amino acids. For the CDR3, the DNA is TGTGCCAGCAGTCCCCACCTGACAGGGAAGGAGACCCAGTACTTC. Translation: CASSPHLTGKETQYF.

The gene calls are TRBV6-5 and TRBJ2-3; D is ambiguous. The CDR3 is made up of 13 amino acids. V was shortened by 7 bases and J by 1 base, with 9 bases between the two germline ends. Germline CDR1 MNHEY, CDR2 SVGAGI. The CDR3 DNA reads as TGTGCCAGCACCCATCCGGGCACAGATACGCAGTATTTT. Translating gives CASTHPGTDTQYF.

V and J are TRBV19 and TRBJ1-4; unclear D gene. Germline V gene data show CDR1 as LNHDA and CDR2 as SQIVND (reference sequence). The ends were cut back, 10 bases at V and 0 bases at J, with 12 bases in the middle. CDR3 length: 14 amino acids. The CDR3 spells CATKSYATNEKLFF. CDR3 DNA sequence: TGTGCCACCAAGAGCTACGCAACTAATGAAAAACTGTTTTTT. The complete variable domain, with remaining parts taken from reference TRBV19 and TRBJ1-4, reads DGGITQSPKYLFRKEGQNVTLSCEQNLNHDAMYWYRQDPGQGLRLIYYSQIVNDFQKGDIAEGYSVSREKKESFPLTVTSAQKNPTAFYLCATKSYATNEKLFFGSGTQLSVL.

This clone was detected a few times. In DNA form, the CDR3 reads TGTGCCAGCAGCAACGGACAGGGGGGTTCACCCCTCCACTTT. It specifies CASSNGQGGSPLHF. The J gene is TRBJ1-6, the V gene TRBV7-3, with 10 positions matching TRBD1. From germline, CDR1 is SGHTA and CDR2 FQGTGA. The CDR3 extends over 14 amino acids. After removal of 5 bases from V and 9 bases from J, the junction contained 4 bases not matched to a gene.

This clone came up once. V usage is TRBV27 and J usage is TRBJ2-3; 14 bases fit TRBD2. V shed 6 bases and J 7 bases; nucleotides not matched to a gene: 9. The germline CDR1 and CDR2 sequences are MNHEY and SMNVEV (reference sequence). This CDR3 contains 16 residues. The CDR3 DNA is TGTGCCAGCAGCCCTACCGGGACTAGCGGGGGAAATACGCAGTATTTT. Translated, it gives CASSPTGTSGGNTQYF.

V gene TRBV3-1 (or the pseudogene TRBV3-2) combines with J gene TRBJ2-5; tentative D call: TRBD1 (5 bases). The CDR3 length is 14 residues. The V and J ends lost 1 base and 2 bases respectively, with 8 bases between them. Germline assignment: CDR1 LGHDT and CDR2 YNNKEL (reference sequence). CDR3 sequence (DNA): TGTGCCAGCAGCCAAGCAGACAGACAAGAGACCCAGTACTTC. This gives the protein CASSQADRQETQYF.

The chain has TRBV2 and TRBJ2-5; a possible D gene is TRBD2 (6 bases). Germline V gene data show CDR1 as SNHLY and CDR2 as FYNNEI. V gave up 5 bases and J gave up 2 bases, with 12 bases separating them. The CDR3 loop spans 14 amino acids. The CDR3 is CASSSIAGQETQYF. CDR3 coding DNA: TGTGCCAGCAGTAGTATCGCGGGGCAAGAGACCCAGTACTTC.